The 25 T cell receptor beta chains reported below all come from one sample, sequenced in a study of blood T cell repertoires in COVID-19. This table comes from immunoSEQ multiplex PCR, and its TCRdb copy is limited to in-frame clones, with some not included. The table shows around 80,000 clones, with 70% to 90% occurring only once. Input material: peripheral blood. Every receptor here comes from a man of 80 years or more with active or convalescent COVID-19.

V is TRBV24-1 and J is TRBJ1-3; perhaps TRBD1 as D (5 bases). The CDR3 length is 12 residues. The V gene's germline CDR1 is KGHDR and CDR2 SFDVKD. V lost 1 base and J lost 9, with 6 bases in between. CDR3: CATSDFQGTIYF. The CDR3 DNA reads as TGTGCCACCAGTGATTTCCAGGGCACCATATATTTT.

The chain couples TRBV21-1 to TRBJ1-6. TRBV21-1 is a documented pseudogene. CDR3 size: 17 residues. The CDR3 here is CASSKDRGVLSWSPLHF. CDR3 nucleotides: TGTGCCAGCAGCAAAGATCGGGGGGTCTTATCCTGGTCACCCCTCCACTTT.

The rearrangement links TRBV19 to TRBJ2-4, with D perhaps matching TRBD1 (6 bases). The length of the CDR3 is 14 residues. The germline V and J ends were trimmed by 3 bases and 6 bases, with 12 bases remaining between them. Germline V gives CDR1 LNHDA, CDR2 SQIVND (reference sequence). This CDR3 is CASSIVAGVNIQYF. CDR3 coding DNA: TGTGCCAGTAGTATCGTTGCAGGGGTAAACATTCAGTACTTC.

This clone was observed a single time. This chain uses TRBV28 with TRBJ1-5; D remains unclear. Germline V lookup: CDR1 MDHEN, CDR2 SYDVKM. This CDR3 has 12 amino acids. V lost 6 bases and J 6 bases, leaving 9 bases between the germline ends. In nucleotides, the CDR3 is TGTGCCAGCAGGGGAGTGGGTCAGCCCCAGCATTTT. This translates into CASRGVGQPQHF.

This chain joins TRBV30 and TRBJ2-3; 7 bases match TRBD1. The J segment lost 4 bases and the V segment lost 5 bases, leaving 9 bases of the junction unmatched. CDR1 and CDR2 from the germline V gene are GTSNPN and SVGIG (reference sequence). This CDR3 contains 14 residues. CDR3 nucleotides: TGTGCCTGGGGGCAGGGGGTAGGATCAGATACGCAGTATTTT. Translated: CAWGQGVGSDTQYF.

The chain uses TRBV4-1 and TRBJ1-5; tentatively, D is TRBD1 (6 bases). The CDR3 is 15 residues long. Germline V gene sequence: CDR1 MGHRA, CDR2 YSYEKL. V lost 2 bases and J lost 11, with 19 bases in between. This chain's CDR3 is CASSQTGTTPPSQHF. DNA of the CDR3: TGCGCCAGCAGCCAAACCGGGACAACCCCCCCGTCCCAGCATTTT.

This chain joins TRBV5-1 and TRBJ1-4, with D possibly TRBD1 on 6 matching bases. CDR1 and CDR2 from the germline V gene are SGHRS and YFSETQ. V was pared by 0 bases and J by 5 bases, with 8 bases between. CDR3 length: 14 amino acids. CDR3 region: CASSLEGGNEKLFF. The DNA for the CDR3 is TGCGCCAGCAGCTTGGAAGGGGGAAATGAAAAACTGTTTTTT.

The V gene is TRBV2, the J gene TRBJ2-3, with 7 nucleotides matching TRBD2. Germline values: CDR1 SNHLY, CDR2 FYNNEI. V shed 7 bases, J shed 1 base, and the junction held 8 bases outside the gene matches. The CDR3 spans 15 residues. The CDR3, as DNA: TGTGCCAGCATTAAACAGGCGGGGGGCACAGATACGCAGTATTTT. Its protein is CASIKQAGGTDTQYF.

The rearrangement uses TRBV2 and TRBJ1-1; D uncertain. This CDR3 has 14 residues. Per germline, CDR1 SNHLY and CDR2 FYNNEI. Trimming removed 4 bases at V and 4 bases at J, with 13 bases between. DNA of the CDR3: TGTGCCAGCAGTGGAGAGAGGGTCCCCACTGAAGCTTTCTTT. As protein: CASSGERVPTEAFF.

The chain has TRBV3-1 (or the pseudogene TRBV3-2) and TRBJ2-5; 9 bases align to TRBD2. Germline V gene data show CDR1 as LGHDT and CDR2 as YNNKEL (reference sequence). This CDR3 contains 14 residues. Trimming at V came to 10 bases and at J to 7 bases, leaving 13 bases not matched to a gene. The CDR3: CATESSGVEGTQYF. As DNA, the CDR3 is TGTGCCACAGAATCTAGCGGGGTCGAAGGGACCCAGTACTTC.

The rearrangement joins TRBV27 to TRBJ1-3; D is possibly TRBD1 (6 bases). This CDR3 comprises 17 residues. Germline-derived CDR1 and CDR2 are MNHEY and SMNVEV (reference sequence). V was trimmed by 5 bases and J by 2 bases, leaving 19 bases between them. This CDR3 is CASSQRTDGWAGNTIYF. The CDR3 DNA reads as TGTGCCAGCAGTCAACGGACAGACGGGTGGGCTGGAAACACCATATATTTT.

J is TRBJ1-5 and V is TRBV7-8, with TRBD1 matching 10 bases. Germline V lookup: CDR1 SGHVS, CDR2 FQNEAQ. The CDR3 consists of 13 residues. Trimming cost V 6 bases and J 7 bases; bases outside gene matches: 3. Here the CDR3 DNA reads TGTGCCAGCAGTTCGGGACAGGGGCAGCCCCAGCATTTT. Its translation is CASSSGQGQPQHF.

The CDR3 loop is CASSPRDRVGGTNEKLFF. For the CDR3, the DNA is TGCGCCAGCAGCCCCCGGGACAGGGTAGGAGGAACTAATGAAAAACTGTTTTTT. The V call is TRBV5-1, the J call TRBJ1-4, with TRBD1 matching 9 bases. Germline CDR1 is SGHRS and CDR2 is YFSETQ. There are 18 residues in the CDR3. The trim removed 4 bases at V and 1 base at J, leaving 11 bases unmatched.

Concerning this clone: The sample holds other DNA sequences that translate to the same CDR3. The chain is built from TRBV7-8 and TRBJ1-2; D unresolved. The CDR3 consists of 13 residues. Germline V gene data show CDR1 as SGHVS and CDR2 as FQNEAQ. V was shortened by 0 bases and J by 8 bases, with 10 bases between the two germline ends. CDR3 residues: CASSLAARGGYTF. The CDR3 DNA follows: TGTGCCAGCAGCTTAGCGGCGCGGGGAGGCTACACCTTC.

The V gene is TRBV5-4, the J gene TRBJ1-2; D perhaps matches TRBD1 (5 bases). The CDR3 spans 14 residues. Germline-derived CDR1 and CDR2 are SGHNT and YYREEE (reference sequence). Trimming removed 4 bases from V and 3 bases from J, with 13 bases in between. In DNA form, the CDR3 reads TGTGCCAGCAGCCGGGGGGAGAAGGACTATGGCTACACCTTC. Protein product: CASSRGEKDYGYTF.

J is TRBJ2-5 and V is TRBV7-8, with D possibly TRBD2 on 7 matching bases. Trimming shortened V by 2 bases and J by 4 bases, and 14 bases separated the two germline ends. The CDR3 contains 15 residues. In germline, CDR1 is SGHVS, CDR2 FQNEAQ. The CDR3 loop is CASSLSGGGLETQYF. The CDR3 region has the DNA TGTGCCAGCAGCTTAAGCGGCGGGGGCCTAGAGACCCAGTACTTC.

The V gene is TRBV6-6, the J gene TRBJ1-5; D perhaps matches TRBD1 (6 bases). The CDR3 spans 15 residues. The V gene lost 6 bases and the J gene lost 1 base, with 13 bases spanning the gap. The germline CDR1 and CDR2 sequences are MNHNY and SVGAGI (reference sequence). The CDR3 DNA follows: TGTGCCAGCAGGCCATCGGACAGAAGCAATCAGCCCCAGCATTTT. This codes for CASRPSDRSNQPQHF.

The chain is built from TRBV30 and TRBJ2-5, with TRBD2 matching 12 bases. The germline CDR1 and CDR2 sequences are GTSNPN and SVGIG (reference sequence). V lost 4 bases and J lost 4; bases outside the gene matches: 4. CDR3 length equals 14 residues. The CDR3 DNA sequence: TGTGCCTGGACCCGGGGACTAGCGGGAGAGACCCAGTACTTC. Protein sequence: CAWTRGLAGETQYF. The complete variable domain, with remaining parts taken from reference TRBV30 and TRBJ2-5, reads SQTIHQWPATLVQPVGSPLSLECTVEGTSNPNLYWYRQAAGRGLQLLFYSVGIGQISSEVPQNLSASRPQDRQFILSSKKLLLSDSGFYLCAWTRGLAGETQYFGPGTRLLVL.

The J gene is TRBJ1-1, the V gene TRBV7-2, with unresolved D. The germline V gene encodes CDR1 SGHTA and CDR2 FQGNSA. The CDR3 sequence is 15 residues long. V gave up 2 bases and J gave up 0 bases, with 10 bases separating them. As DNA, the CDR3 is TGTGCCAGCAGCTTACTCGGGAGGATGAACACTGAAGCTTTCTTT. This gives the protein CASSLLGRMNTEAFF.

This chain joins TRBV18 and TRBJ2-7; TRBD1 matches 7 bases. CDR1 KGHSH and CDR2 LQKENI come from the germline V gene. Trimming at V came to 0 bases and at J to 3 bases, leaving 8 bases not matched to a gene. This CDR3 contains 16 residues. CDR3 DNA sequence: TGTGCCAGCTCACCACCCACAGGGGCAGGGGGCTACGAGCAGTACGTC. Its protein product is CASSPPTGAGGYEQYV.

The chain joins TRBV24-1 to TRBJ2-2; 14 positions match TRBD2. J was trimmed by 5 bases and V by 3 bases; bases with no gene match: 7. The CDR3 totals 18 residues. Per germline, CDR1 KGHDR and CDR2 SFDVKD. The CDR3 coding sequence is TGTGCCACCAGTGATCCTACCCGGACTAGCGGGAGGACCGGGGAGCTGTTTTTT. It codes for CATSDPTRTSGRTGELFF.

Only one count was recorded for this clone. The gene calls are TRBV20-1 and TRBJ1-5; tentative D call: TRBD1 (5 bases). This CDR3 spans 13 amino acids. V lost 3 bases and J lost 2, with 8 bases in between. The germline V gene has CDR1 DFQATT and CDR2 SNEGSKA (reference sequence). The CDR3 loop is CSASSRGNQPQHF. DNA for the CDR3: TGCAGTGCTAGTTCCAGGGGCAATCAGCCCCAGCATTTT.

This clone was seen a few times. This chain connects TRBV7-8 to TRBJ1-2; weak D call: TRBD1 (6 bases). The CDR3 has 14 amino acids. V shed 2 bases and J shed 7 bases, with 14 bases lying between them. CDR1 and CDR2 (germline): SGHVS, FQNEAQ. The CDR3 protein is CASSLQGSLGGYTF. The CDR3 DNA reads TGTGCCAGCAGCTTACAGGGGTCCCTTGGTGGCTACACCTTC.

The chain employs TRBV5-8 and TRBJ1-1; 11 nucleotides align to TRBD1. V was clipped by 4 bases and J by 0 bases; unmatched bases: 14. Looked up from germline, CDR1 is SGHTS and CDR2 is YDEGEE. This CDR3 has 19 amino acids. This CDR3 is CASSRSRTGGRWLNTEAFF. The CDR3 nucleotides are TGTGCCAGCAGCAGATCCCGGACAGGGGGCCGCTGGTTGAACACTGAAGCTTTCTTT.

The rearrangement joins TRBV5-1 to TRBJ2-3, with a tentative D call TRBD2 (5 bases). This CDR3 contains 15 residues. Germline values: CDR1 SGHRS, CDR2 YFSETQ. V gave up 0 bases and J gave up 5 bases, with 13 bases separating them. CDR3 sequence (DNA): TGCGCCAGCAGCTTGGCCTATGGCGGGCGAGATACGCAGTATTTT. This translates into CASSLAYGGRDTQYF.